The 17 T cell receptor beta chains in this list originate from one sample, sequenced in a study of shared clonotypes between healthy human individuals. Sequencing was performed with immunoSEQ multiplex PCR; in TCRdb, only in-frame clones are kept and a portion is missing. The sample includes more than 900,000 clones, 78% of them seen just once. What was sequenced was memory CD4+ T cells from PBMCs. Documented subset: CD45RA-negative fraction. These receptors came from a young man in good health. Some clones in this sample may be carry-over from other donors' samples.

V gene TRBV7-9 combines with J gene TRBJ2-3; unclear D gene. Germline V lookup: CDR1 SEHNR, CDR2 FQNEAQ (reference sequence). V lost 1 base and J 0 bases, leaving 8 bases between the germline ends. The CDR3 runs to 15 residues. The CDR3 region has the DNA TGTGCCAGCAGCTTAGTTGCACGAAGCACAGATACGCAGTATTTT. Amino acids: CASSLVARSTDTQYF.

The count of this clone is one. The genes are TRBV6-5 and TRBJ2-5; 8 bases align to TRBD1. Looked up from germline, CDR1 is MNHEY and CDR2 is SVGAGI. V dropped 5 bases and J dropped 6; count of bases not matched to a gene: 5. CDR3 length: 13 amino acids. CDR3 nucleotides: TGTGCCAGCAGTCCGGACAGGGCAAAGACCCAGTACTTC. Translated: CASSPDRAKTQYF.

The chain employs TRBV5-1 and TRBJ2-2, with D unclear. CDR1 and CDR2 from the germline V gene are SGHRS and YFSETQ. The CDR3 has 15 residues. The V end was cut by 0 bases, the J end by 6 bases, with 12 bases between. Written as DNA, the CDR3 is TGCGCCAGCAGCTTGGGGCAGCACTTATCCGGGGAGCTGTTTTTT. Its protein is CASSLGQHLSGELFF.

Remarks on this clone: Other DNA sequences in the sample encode the same CDR3. This chain connects TRBV5-8 to TRBJ1-1, with 7 bases lining up with TRBD1. The J segment lost 4 bases and the V segment lost 4 bases, leaving 7 bases of the junction unmatched. The CDR3 has 14 residues. Germline-derived CDR1 and CDR2 are SGHTS and YDEGEE. The CDR3 loop reads CASSRQGLGTEAFF. The CDR3 DNA reads TGTGCCAGCAGCCGACAGGGTCTGGGCACTGAAGCTTTCTTT.

This clone was seen only once. Additional DNA sequences in this sample encode the identical CDR3. The rearrangement uses TRBV7-2 and TRBJ2-7; 7 bases are a match to TRBD2. This CDR3 has 14 residues. Trimming took 5 bases from V and 2 from J; bases not matched to a gene: 6. The germline gives CDR1 SGHTA, CDR2 FQGNSA. CDR3 sequence: CASSRGRGPYEQYF. The CDR3 DNA follows: TGTGCCAGCAGCCGGGGGAGGGGCCCCTACGAGCAGTACTTC.

The rearrangement joins TRBV19 to TRBJ2-5, with TRBD2 matching over 7 bases. The CDR3 has 15 amino acids. Per germline, CDR1 LNHDA and CDR2 SQIVND (reference sequence). The V segment lost 5 bases and the J segment 0 bases; nucleotides outside the gene matches: 6. CDR3 residues: CASSGLAANQETQYF. Written as DNA, the CDR3 is TGTGCCAGTAGTGGGCTAGCGGCCAACCAAGAGACCCAGTACTTC.

This clone was detected only a few times. The chain has TRBV5-1 and TRBJ2-5; 7 bases are a match to TRBD1. V lost 0 bases, J lost 2 bases, and 7 bases stayed unmatched. The CDR3 runs to 16 residues. The germline gives CDR1 SGHRS, CDR2 YFSETQ. CDR3 loop: CASSLAGSGQQETQYF. The DNA for the CDR3 is TGCGCCAGCAGCTTGGCCGGCTCGGGACAGCAAGAGACCCAGTACTTC.

This chain uses TRBV11-2 with TRBJ2-7; 9 nucleotides match TRBD1. The CDR3 runs to 15 residues. Germline values: CDR1 SGHAT, CDR2 FQNNGV. V shed 5 bases and J 3 bases; nucleotides not matched to a gene: 8. In DNA form, the CDR3 reads TGTGCCAGCAGCCCCCGGACAGGGGTTATCTACGAGCAGTACTTC. This sequence encodes CASSPRTGVIYEQYF.

In nucleotides, the CDR3 is TGTGCCAGCAGCCCTCACCTGGGGGGCGGGAACACCGGGGAGCTGTTTTTT. Translation gives CASSPHLGGGNTGELFF. The V call is TRBV9, the J call TRBJ2-2; perhaps D is TRBD1 or TRBD2 (6 bases each). The CDR3 loop spans 17 amino acids. Germline V gene lookup returns CDR1 SGDLS and CDR2 YYNGEE. Trimming shortened V by 4 bases and J by 1 base, and 17 bases separated the two germline ends.

In its sample, this clone was seen a few times. The V call is TRBV5-4, the J call TRBJ2-7; 7 nucleotides match TRBD1. The V gene's germline CDR1 is SGHNT and CDR2 YYREEE (reference sequence). J was trimmed by 3 bases and V by 3 bases; bases with no gene match: 6. The CDR3 contains 14 residues. The CDR3 region has the DNA TGTGCCAGCAGCTCCGGGACAGAAGACTACGAGCAGTACTTC. Translated, it gives CASSSGTEDYEQYF.

This clone was recorded at least ten times. CDR3 sequence (DNA): TGTGTCATCCAGACAGGGGAGGACACTGAAGCTTTCTTT. Protein: CVIQTGEDTEAFF. The gene calls are TRBV28 and TRBJ1-1; 8 nucleotides agree with TRBD1. The CDR3 is made up of 13 amino acids. CDR1 and CDR2 (germline): MDHEN, SYDVKM.

Of note for this clone: Other DNA sequences in the sample encode the same CDR3. The rearrangement links TRBV6-1 to TRBJ2-7; D call uncertain. The CDR3 is 12 amino acids. Germline loops: CDR1 MNHNS, CDR2 SASEGT. The ends were cut back, 2 bases at V and 3 bases at J, with 5 bases in the middle. The CDR3 nucleotides are TGTGCCAGCAGTGAACCCTTCTACGAGCAGTACTTC. Encoded protein: CASSEPFYEQYF.

This clone was observed once. A far larger clone is a single base away, which makes a read error likely. The chain employs TRBV11-3 and TRBJ2-1; TRBD1 might be the D (5 bases). Germline assignment: CDR1 SGHNT and CDR2 YENEEA. CDR3 size: 14 residues. V was pared by 5 bases and J by 8 bases, with 16 bases between. CDR3 residues: CASSPSLQGDEQFF. The CDR3 DNA is TGTGCCAGCAGCCCGAGCCTCCAGGGTGATGAGCAGTTCTTC.

This clone occurred many times. The genes are TRBV28 and TRBJ2-5; D is possibly TRBD1 (6 bases). The ends were cut back, 4 bases at V and 3 bases at J, with 18 bases in the middle. Germline V lookup: CDR1 MDHEN, CDR2 SYDVKM. This CDR3 is built from 16 residues. The CDR3 loop is CASSYPARGYEETQYF. The CDR3 DNA follows: TGTGCCAGCAGTTATCCCGCGAGGGGGTACGAAGAGACCCAGTACTTC.

This chain connects TRBV10-2 to TRBJ2-1; D gene unclear. This CDR3 region has 12 residues. CDR1 WSHSY and CDR2 SAAADI come from the germline V gene. The V end lost 3 bases, the J end lost 4 bases, and 4 bases lay between the germline ends. The CDR3: CASSEGYNEQFF. CDR3 coding DNA: TGCGCCAGCAGTGAAGGGTACAATGAGCAGTTCTTC.

This clone was counted a few times. V is TRBV9 and J is TRBJ1-2; D not certain. Germline assignment: CDR1 SGDLS and CDR2 YYNGEE. V was pared by 0 bases and J by 7 bases, with 16 bases between. CDR3 size: 15 residues. The CDR3 region has the DNA TGTGCCAGCAGCGTAGAAATAGGGTCCTCCAGTGGCTACACCTTC. Translating it yields CASSVEIGSSSGYTF.

The rearrangement links TRBV7-2 to TRBJ2-7; 12 bases map to TRBD2. The CDR3 runs to 16 residues. The V segment lost 3 bases and the J segment 7 bases; nucleotides outside the gene matches: 10. CDR1 is SGHTA, CDR2 FQGNSA, per germline. CDR3 in amino acids: CASSFQASGRANEQYF. The CDR3 DNA sequence: TGTGCCAGCAGCTTTCAGGCTAGCGGGAGGGCGAATGAGCAGTACTTC.